This is a list of T cell receptor beta chains from one sample in a study of control samples from healthy donors and cancer patients. Measured with immunoSEQ multiplex PCR; TCRdb has only the in-frame clones, and not every one. The sample gives around 250,000 clones, approximately 80% of which show up once; about an eighth is in the top ten. Sequenced input: PBMCs. These receptors all come from a woman in her sixties with lung cancer. CDR3s leave out the opening cysteine and the closing phenylalanine or tryptophan. The order of the fields is D gene, V gene, J gene, CDR3 length, CDR3 protein. A D gene is named only where the DNA matches it firmly.

D: .; V: TRBV3-1/TRBV3-2; J: TRBJ1-1; length: 12; CDR3: ASSQVGVNTEAF
D: .; V: TRBV11-1; J: TRBJ2-7; length: 12; CDR3: ASSLGGHLYEQY
D: TRBD1; V: TRBV6-6; J: TRBJ1-5; length: 13; CDR3: ASSRSGTGGQPQH
D: .; V: TRBV28; J: TRBJ1-2; length: 11; CDR3: ASSLIRREGYT
D: .; V: TRBV19; J: TRBJ1-4; length: 13; CDR3: AAARVGASPMKLF
D: .; V: TRBV12-3/TRBV12-4; J: TRBJ1-2; length: 11; CDR3: ASSFDRNYGYT
D: TRBD1; V: TRBV10-3; J: TRBJ2-5; length: 15; CDR3: AISDPTKTGGGETQY
D: .; V: TRBV19; J: TRBJ2-3; length: 12; CDR3: ASRTGPGTDTQY
D: TRBD2; V: TRBV29-1; J: TRBJ2-1; length: 12; CDR3: SVAGLAGHNEQF
D: .; V: TRBV24-1; J: TRBJ2-1; length: 13; CDR3: ATSDSTGTRNEQF
D: TRBD1; V: TRBV6-1; J: TRBJ2-7; length: 14; CDR3: ASSESTPGQGYEQY
D: .; V: TRBV28; J: TRBJ2-2; length: 12; CDR3: ASSLIPGTGELF
D: .; V: TRBV7-3; J: TRBJ2-1; length: 12; CDR3: ASSPVGRDNEQF
D: .; V: TRBV12-5; J: TRBJ1-5; length: 11; CDR3: ASGFRSNQPQH
D: .; V: TRBV12-2; J: TRBJ1-5; length: 12; CDR3: ASRSPPGNQPQH
D: TRBD1; V: TRBV2; J: TRBJ2-4; length: 12; CDR3: ASSEDRGRNIQY
D: .; V: TRBV25-1; J: TRBJ1-1; length: 12; CDR3: ASSEGTGRVQAF
D: .; V: TRBV28; J: TRBJ2-5; length: 13; CDR3: ASSLRGKYQETQY